This T cell receptor (beta chain) was sequenced during a study of T cell responses to AZD1222 COVID-19 vaccine. The CDR3 runs 11 residues. Germline V gene lookup returns CDR1 SGHTA and CDR2 FQGTGA. The table came from immunoSEQ multiplex PCR; TCRdb's copy has only in-frame clones and leaves some out. Of approximately 110,000 clones listed, 70% to 90% are singletons. This clone came up once. An end of the junction does not agree with germline; a read error may underlie this. The source material was peripheral blood, sampled on day 0 of AZD1222 vaccination. This sequence joins TRBV7-3 and TRBJ1-2; 7 positions agree with TRBD1. This TCR derives from an adult in good health. The CDR3 coding sequence is TGTGCCAGCAGCCTACCGGGACAGAGTGGCTTC. It codes for CASSLPGQSGF. The variable domain in full, with the rest retrieved from reference TRBV7-3 and TRBJ1-2, is GAGVSQTPSNKVTEKGKYVELRCDPISGHTALYWYRQSLGQGPEFLIYFQGTGAADDSGLPNDRFFAVRPEGSVSTLKIQRTERGDSAVYLCASSLPGQSGFGSGTRLTVV.